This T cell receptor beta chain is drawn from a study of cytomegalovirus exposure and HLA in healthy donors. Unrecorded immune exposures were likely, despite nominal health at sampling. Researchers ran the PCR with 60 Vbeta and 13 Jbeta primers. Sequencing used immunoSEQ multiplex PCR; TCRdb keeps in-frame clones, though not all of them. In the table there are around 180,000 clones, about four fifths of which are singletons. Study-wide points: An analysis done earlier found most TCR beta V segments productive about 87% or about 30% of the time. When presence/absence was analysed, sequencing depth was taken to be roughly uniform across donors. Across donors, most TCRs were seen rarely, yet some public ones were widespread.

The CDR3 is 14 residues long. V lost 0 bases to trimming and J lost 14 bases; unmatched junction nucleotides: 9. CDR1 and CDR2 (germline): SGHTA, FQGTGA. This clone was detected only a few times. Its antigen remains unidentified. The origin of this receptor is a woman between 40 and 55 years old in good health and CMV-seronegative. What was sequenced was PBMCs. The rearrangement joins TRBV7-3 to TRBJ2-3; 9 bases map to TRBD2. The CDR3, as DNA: TGTGCCAGCAGCTTAACGGCTAGCGGGGCATATTTGTATTTT. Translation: CASSLTASGAYLYF.